The 5 T cell receptor beta chains reported below all come from one sample, sequenced in a study of naive and memory T cell subsets. An equimolar mix of two oligonucleotides served as the beta constant-region primer for TRBC1 and TRBC2. Nested alpha and beta constant-region primers with the SP2 primer drove four PCR rounds on ligated cDNA. TCRdb re-derived calls from the UMI-ligation and nested PCR reads in MiXCR, one entry per CDR3 protein. The sample consists of 95,000 to 150,000 distinct CDR3 sequences, 36% of them appearing once. The material sequenced was central memory CD4+ T cells from blood. The origin of the receptors is a human donor in good health.

The chain recombines TRBV20-1 with TRBJ2-2; D gene unclear. Trimming removed 3 bases from V and 1 base from J, with 6 bases in between. CDR1 is DFQATT, CDR2 SNEGSKA, per germline (reference sequence). The length of the CDR3 is 13 residues. The CDR3 is CSARAMNTGELFF. The CDR3, as DNA: TGCAGTGCTAGGGCGATGAACACCGGGGAGCTGTTTTTT.

Here the CDR3 reads CAWRRNNEKLFF. CDR3 bases: TGTGCCTGGAGACGGAATAATGAAAAACTGTTTTTT. The chain links TRBV30 to TRBJ1-4; D unclear. The CDR3 spans 12 residues. V was cut by 3 bases and J by 4 bases, with 6 bases left in between. Germline loops: CDR1 GTSNPN, CDR2 SVGIG (reference sequence). The variable domain in full, completed from reference TRBV30 and TRBJ1-4, reads SQTIHQWPATLVQPVGSPLSLECTVEGTSNPNLYWYRQAAGRGLQLLFYSVGIGQISSEVPQNLSASRPQDRQFILSSKKLLLSDSGFYLCAWRRNNEKLFFGSGTQLSVL.

This clonotype was counted between two and nine times. The chain carries TRBV3-1 and TRBJ2-1; 10 nucleotides align to TRBD2. Germline trimming cut 3 bases from V and 9 bases from J; bases unmatched to any gene: 11. CDR1 LGHDT and CDR2 YNNKEL come from the germline V gene (reference sequence). The CDR3 length is 16 residues. For the CDR3, the DNA is TGTGCCAGCAGCCAGGGATTCAGCGGGAGGGCCCCTGAGCAGTTCTTC. Its protein product is CASSQGFSGRAPEQFF.

This clonotype was counted between two and nine times. In DNA form, the CDR3 reads TGTGCCAGCACTTGGGACCGGGACAGGGGGATAGTAGATACGCAGTATTTT. Amino acid sequence: CASTWDRDRGIVDTQYF. The chain employs TRBV6-1 and TRBJ2-3; TRBD1 agrees at 11 bases. The CDR3 totals 17 residues. Germline V gene lookup returns CDR1 MNHNS and CDR2 SASEGT. The V segment lost 7 bases and the J segment 5 bases; nucleotides outside the gene matches: 14.

This clonotype came up a few times. This chain joins TRBV29-1 and TRBJ2-2, with D perhaps TRBD1 (6 bases). The V gene lost 6 bases and the J gene lost 6 bases, with 14 bases spanning the gap. Germline-derived CDR1 and CDR2 are SQVTM and ANQGSEA. CDR3 length: 13 amino acids. The DNA for the CDR3 is TGCAGCGTAGCGACAGGCGGTCCCGGGGAGCTGTTTTTT. Its translation: CSVATGGPGELFF.